This T cell receptor (beta chain) was profiled in a study of blood T cells in healthy people across ages. The use of a sample-barcoded 5' primer and a J-beta primer mix characterized a second PCR of 7 to 11 cycles. TCRdb reprocessed the 5' RACE reads with MiXCR, giving one entry per CDR3 protein. This table holds 600,000 or so distinct CDR3 sequences, 25% to 30% found once. This clonotype has at least ten counts. CDR1 is DFQATT, CDR2 SNEGSKA, per germline (reference sequence). The CDR3 is 15 amino acids. V was cut by 2 bases and J by 1 base, with 14 bases left in between. This clonotype was sampled from a woman older than 75 in good health. The rearrangement joins TRBV20-1 to TRBJ1-1; D is undetermined. Sequences were obtained from blood. The CDR3 bases are TGCAGTGCTAGATCCCCAGCTACATCGAACACTGAAGCTTTCTTT. It encodes CSARSPATSNTEAFF.